The 24 T cell receptor beta chains listed next were all sequenced from one sample in a study of early T cells in non-severe SARS-CoV-2 infection. MiXCR, applied by TCRdb to the 5' RACE reads, yields one record per CDR3 protein. The sample carries approximately 89,000 distinct CDR3 sequences, over 11% recorded once. The sample consisted of whole blood. The receptors come from an adult who was a healthcare worker with PCR-confirmed SARS-CoV-2 infection or an uninfected control (not recorded which).

The chain recombines TRBV7-9 with TRBJ2-1, with D possibly TRBD2 on 5 matching bases. This CDR3 contains 15 residues. Germline CDR1 is SEHNR and CDR2 is FQNEAQ (reference sequence). The germline V and J ends were trimmed by 6 bases and 5 bases, with 17 bases remaining between them. In nucleotides, the CDR3 is TGTGCCAGCAGGAATGTAGCGTTTGGGAACAATGAGCAGTTCTTC. Its translation: CASRNVAFGNNEQFF.

The table lists this clonotype with a few counts. The chain recombines TRBV4-2 with TRBJ2-1; tentatively, D is TRBD1 or TRBD2 (5 bases each). This CDR3 is 18 amino acids long. V was pared by 0 bases and J by 0 bases, with 15 bases between. Per the germline V gene, CDR1 is LGHNA and CDR2 is YNFKEQ. Written as DNA, the CDR3 is TGTGCCAGCAGCCAAGAAGGTCCCGGGACCAGCTCCTACAATGAGCAGTTCTTC. Protein sequence: CASSQEGPGTSSYNEQFF.

This clonotype appeared many times. The chain has TRBV12-3 or TRBV12-4 and TRBJ1-6; D not certain. The CDR3 has 14 residues. V gave up 5 bases and J gave up 10 bases, with 15 bases separating them. The CDR3 loop is CASSPREGNSPLHF. CDR3 coding DNA: TGTGCCAGCAGTCCCCGGGAAGGGAACTCACCCCTCCACTTT.

The sample holds many counts of this clonotype. For the CDR3, the DNA is TGTGCCAGCAGCTTGGAAGGACCTGGAAACACCATATATTTT. Translated, it gives CASSLEGPGNTIYF. V gene TRBV5-6 combines with J gene TRBJ1-3; D is undetermined. Trimming took 0 bases from V and 2 from J, leaving 6 bases between them. This CDR3 has 14 amino acids. Germline V gene lookup returns CDR1 SGHDT and CDR2 YYEEEE.

This chain uses TRBV14 with TRBJ2-7; D is undetermined. The CDR3 covers 14 residues. V was trimmed by 1 base and J by 5 bases, leaving 12 bases between them. Germline V gives CDR1 SGHDN, CDR2 FVKESK. CDR3 nucleotide sequence: TGTGCCAGCAGCCAAGCGTTGACTCCCCACGAGCAGTACTTC. This sequence encodes CASSQALTPHEQYF.

This clonotype was recorded a few times. The CDR3 protein is CAITGTGRDEQYF. The CDR3 region has the DNA TGTGCCATCACTGGGACAGGGCGCGACGAGCAGTACTTC. V and J are TRBV10-3 and TRBJ2-7; 9 bases match TRBD1. The junction had 6 bases not matched to a gene; V was cut back by 7 bases and J by 5 bases. Germline assignment: CDR1 ENHRY and CDR2 SYGVKD. There are 13 residues in the CDR3.

A few counts support this clonotype. The chain recombines TRBV3-1 with TRBJ2-1; 7 nucleotides agree with TRBD2. The CDR3 totals 16 residues. The junction had 4 bases not matched to a gene; V was cut back by 0 bases and J by 2 bases. Germline assignment: CDR1 LGHDT and CDR2 YNNKEL (reference sequence). The CDR3 nucleotides read TGTGCCAGCAGCCAAGATTTGGGGGGGGCCTACAATGAGCAGTTCTTC. Amino acid sequence: CASSQDLGGAYNEQFF.

There are many counts of this clonotype. The J gene is TRBJ2-5, the V gene TRBV3-1; the D is unclear. The CDR3 length is 16 residues. Germline values: CDR1 LGHDT, CDR2 YNNKEL (reference sequence). Trimming pared 0 bases from V and 0 bases from J, leaving 11 bases between. CDR3 loop: CASSQDTSRNQETQYF. For the CDR3, the DNA is TGTGCCAGCAGCCAAGATACTTCGAGAAACCAAGAGACCCAGTACTTC.

V usage is TRBV6-6 and J usage is TRBJ1-2; 8 bases fit TRBD1. Germline V gives CDR1 MNHNY, CDR2 SVGAGI (reference sequence). This CDR3 comprises 14 residues. V shed 5 bases and J 5 bases; nucleotides not matched to a gene: 7. The CDR3 is CASSPQGVKYGYTF. DNA for the CDR3: TGTGCCAGCAGTCCACAGGGGGTGAAGTATGGCTACACCTTC.

The rearrangement uses TRBV11-2 and TRBJ2-7; D ambiguous. This CDR3 contains 14 residues. V was clipped by 8 bases and J by 3 bases, with 17 bases between them. CDR1 is SGHAT, CDR2 FQNNGV, per germline. The CDR3 bases are TGTGCCAGCGCCACCCTGAGCCAGAACTACGAGCAGTACTTC. Amino acids: CASATLSQNYEQYF.

This clonotype was observed a few times. V and J are TRBV5-5 and TRBJ1-4, with D maybe TRBD1 (5 bases). The V gene's germline CDR1 is SGHKS and CDR2 YYEKEE (reference sequence). The CDR3 totals 16 residues. The ends were cut back, 0 bases at V and 5 bases at J, with 14 bases in the middle. The chain's CDR3 is CASSLAGARGNEKLFF. CDR3 in DNA: TGTGCCAGCAGCTTGGCTGGGGCGCGGGGCAATGAAAAACTGTTTTTT.

This clonotype was counted a few times. This chain joins TRBV9 and TRBJ2-7, with TRBD1 matching over 7 bases. The germline V gene has CDR1 SGDLS and CDR2 YYNGEE. Losses at the gene ends were 0 bases for V and 9 bases for J; bases not matched to a gene: 12. There are 15 residues in the CDR3. CDR3 amino acids: CASSVGQGGERGQYF. The CDR3 DNA reads as TGTGCCAGCAGCGTAGGGCAAGGGGGCGAAAGGGGGCAGTACTTC.

This clonotype was observed at least ten times. The chain combines TRBV3-1 with TRBJ2-7; no reliable D call. The CDR3 is 12 amino acids. Germline CDR1 and CDR2: LGHDT and YNNKEL (reference sequence). V was pared by 0 bases and J by 2 bases, with 2 bases between. The CDR3 region is CASSQEPYEQYF. CDR3 DNA sequence: TGTGCCAGCAGCCAAGAACCCTACGAGCAGTACTTC.

The chain joins TRBV7-2 to TRBJ2-5, with D uncertain. CDR3 length equals 14 residues. V was clipped by 1 base and J by 0 bases, with 6 bases between them. The germline V gene has CDR1 SGHTA and CDR2 FQGNSA. The CDR3 spells CASSLDTYQETQYF. CDR3 bases: TGTGCCAGCAGCTTAGACACCTACCAAGAGACCCAGTACTTC.

The chain combines TRBV6-5 with TRBJ2-3; possible D gene TRBD1, 5 bases. Germline lookup yields CDR1 MNHEY and CDR2 SVGAGI. Deletions cut 4 bases from V and 2 bases from J, with 10 bases between. The CDR3 consists of 14 residues. The CDR3, as DNA: TGTGCCAGCAGTTGGACACATCTCACAGATACGCAGTATTTT. The encoded protein is CASSWTHLTDTQYF.

This clonotype was seen repeatedly, ten times or more. The CDR3 bases are TGTGCCAGCTCACCAGGTGCCAGGGGATACACAGATACGCAGTATTTT. Translated, it gives CASSPGARGYTDTQYF. The chain has TRBV18 and TRBJ2-3; a possible D gene is TRBD1 (6 bases). Deletions cut 2 bases from V and 2 bases from J, with 14 bases between. The CDR3 length is 16 residues. Germline CDR1 reads KGHSH; CDR2 reads LQKENI.

This clonotype was recorded many times. The chain employs TRBV11-2 and TRBJ2-3, with unresolved D. V was trimmed by 5 bases and J by 4 bases, leaving 7 bases between them. CDR3 length equals 12 residues. The germline CDR1 and CDR2 sequences are SGHAT and FQNNGV. The CDR3 sequence is CASSQVSDTQYF. CDR3 nucleotide sequence: TGTGCCAGCAGCCAAGTGTCAGATACGCAGTATTTT.

Only a few counts were recorded for this clonotype. The rearrangement joins TRBV20-1 to TRBJ2-7; D gene uncertain. V lost 3 bases and J 5 bases, leaving 14 bases between the germline ends. The CDR3 has 13 residues. Germline V gives CDR1 DFQATT, CDR2 SNEGSKA (reference sequence). The CDR3, as DNA: TGCAGTGCTAGCAGGCAGCGAATCGACGAGCAGTACTTC. Amino acid sequence: CSASRQRIDEQYF.

There are a few counts of this clonotype. The chain links TRBV10-3 to TRBJ2-3; 9 positions match TRBD2. The trim removed 4 bases at V and 3 bases at J, leaving 2 bases unmatched. This CDR3 is built from 14 residues. Germline-derived CDR1 and CDR2 are ENHRY and SYGVKD. CDR3 protein: CAISVSGGTDTQYF. CDR3 sequence (DNA): TGTGCCATCAGTGTTAGCGGGGGAACAGATACGCAGTATTTT.

In regard to this clonotype: A read error may account for a junction end that differs from germline. The chain has TRBV30 and TRBJ2-3; unclear D gene. The CDR3 is 13 residues long. Germline values: CDR1 GTSNPN, CDR2 SVGIG (reference sequence). CDR3: CAWSVLGTDTQYF. CDR3 nucleotides: TGTGCCTGGAGTGTACTGGGCACGGATACGCAGTATTTT.

The rearrangement joins TRBV4-1 to TRBJ2-3; TRBD2 matches 9 bases. The CDR3 length is 16 residues. Trimming at V came to 3 bases and at J to 8 bases, leaving 12 bases not matched to a gene. The V gene's germline CDR1 is MGHRA and CDR2 YSYEKL. The CDR3 DNA follows: TGCGCCAGCAGCCACTTCTTAGCGGGAGAGTCAGCTACGCAGTATTTT. Amino acid sequence: CASSHFLAGESATQYF.

This clonotype was picked up many times. The chain employs TRBV6-2 or TRBV6-3 and TRBJ2-1, with TRBD1 matching 10 bases. Trimming cost V 6 bases and J 6 bases; bases outside gene matches: 11. The length of the CDR3 is 16 residues. Germline V gene lookup returns CDR1 MNHEY and CDR2 SVGEGT. The CDR3 nucleotides are TGTGCCAGCAGCCAAGGGGGGACAGGGGCATTCAATGAGCAGTTCTTC. This gives the protein CASSQGGTGAFNEQFF.

The gene calls are TRBV19 and TRBJ2-3; no reliable D call. The CDR3 has 13 amino acids. The V end was cut by 4 bases, the J end by 4 bases, with 9 bases between. Germline CDR1 LNHDA, CDR2 SQIVND (reference sequence). CDR3 region: CASSSALADTQYF. CDR3 DNA: TGTGCCAGTAGTAGTGCGCTAGCAGATACGCAGTATTTT.

This clonotype has more than one count but fewer than ten. The V call is TRBV15, the J call TRBJ2-5; possible D gene TRBD2, 5 bases. V was shortened by 5 bases and J by 3 bases, with 10 bases between the two germline ends. This CDR3 is built from 13 residues. Germline-derived CDR1 and CDR2 are LNHNV and YYDKDF (reference sequence). In DNA, the CDR3 is TGTGCCACCAGCGGCCCTAGCAAAGAGACCCAGTACTTC. Translated, it gives CATSGPSKETQYF.